These 9 T cell receptor beta chains came from one sample sequenced in a study of identifying expanded T cells in peripheral blood. The assay was immunoSEQ multiplex PCR, and TCRdb's table has in-frame clones only and misses some. The sample holds 70,000 to 100,000 clones, 70% to 90% seen once. Sequencing used blood. Source of these receptors: a person aged 18-70 years in good health.

The chain has TRBV18 and TRBJ1-1; D call uncertain. The germline CDR1 and CDR2 sequences are KGHSH and LQKENI. V shed 5 bases and J shed 5 bases, with 27 bases lying between them. The CDR3 is 18 residues long. CDR3 region: CASSLVPIGLFSATEAFF. CDR3 nucleotides: TGTGCCAGCTCATTGGTCCCGATAGGCCTGTTTAGTGCTACTGAAGCTTTCTTT.

The chain combines TRBV6-6 with TRBJ2-3; 8 nucleotides agree with TRBD1. V shed 6 bases and J 0 bases; nucleotides not matched to a gene: 5. CDR3 length: 15 residues. Per germline, CDR1 MNHNY and CDR2 SVGAGI (reference sequence). This CDR3 is CASRVRQGSTDTQYF. CDR3 in DNA: TGTGCCAGCAGGGTGAGACAGGGGAGCACAGATACGCAGTATTTT.

The chain has TRBV7-3 and TRBJ1-1; D call uncertain. This CDR3 is built from 12 residues. Looked up from germline, CDR1 is SGHTA and CDR2 is FQGTGA. V gave up 1 base and J gave up 5 bases, with 5 bases separating them. The CDR3 nucleotides read TGTGCCAGCAGCTTAAGCGGGACTGAAGCTTTCTTT. Translation: CASSLSGTEAFF.

The count of this clone is one. The gene calls are TRBV7-6 and TRBJ1-1; 12 bases match TRBD1. CDR1 SGHVS and CDR2 FNYEAQ come from the germline V gene. V trimming: 1 base; J trimming: 10 bases; junction bases outside the gene matches: 10. This CDR3 is 16 amino acids long. The CDR3 region has the DNA TGTGCCAGCAGCTTAGGGGACTCCGGGACAGGGGGCCGAGCTTTCTTT. Encoded protein: CASSLGDSGTGGRAFF.

CDR3 loop: CASSLAQSGHGYTF. The CDR3 bases are TGTGCCAGCAGCTTAGCGCAGTCTGGTCATGGCTACACCTTC. The chain uses TRBV7-9 and TRBJ1-2, with D unclear. CDR1 is SEHNR and CDR2 is FQNEAQ in the germline V gene (reference sequence). The CDR3 is 14 amino acids. V dropped 0 bases and J dropped 6 bases, with 11 bases sitting between them.

The CDR3 is CASSLDRGDEKLFF. The DNA for the CDR3 is TGTGCCAGCAGCCTTGACAGGGGTGATGAAAAACTGTTTTTT. The J gene is TRBJ1-4, the V gene TRBV11-2; TRBD1 matches at 8 bases. The germline V gene encodes CDR1 SGHAT and CDR2 FQNNGV. There are 14 residues in the CDR3. After removal of 5 bases from V and 6 bases from J, the junction contained 5 bases not matched to a gene.

This clone was found a few times. The chain uses TRBV7-8 and TRBJ2-1; perhaps D is TRBD1 or TRBD2 (6 bases each). This CDR3 is built from 16 residues. Germline CDR1 and CDR2: SGHVS and FQNEAQ. Deletions cut 4 bases from V and 5 bases from J, with 18 bases between. In DNA, the CDR3 is TGTGCCAGCAGCTCGGTAGAGGGGGGTATCCACAATGAGCAGTTCTTC. It translates to CASSSVEGGIHNEQFF.

This clone was seen a few times. The gene calls are TRBV29-1 and TRBJ1-6; D perhaps matches TRBD1 (6 bases). The length of the CDR3 is 12 residues. V lost 6 bases, J lost 8 bases, and 11 bases lay in between. Germline V CDR1 and CDR2: SQVTM, ANQGSEA. CDR3 DNA: TGCAGCGTCCGGGACACTGATTCACCCCTCCACTTT. It yields the protein CSVRDTDSPLHF.

The rearrangement uses TRBV14 and TRBJ1-4; D gene ambiguous. Germline V CDR1 and CDR2: SGHDN, FVKESK. Trimming removed 2 bases from V and 6 bases from J, with 13 bases in between. CDR3 length: 15 amino acids. CDR3 DNA sequence: TGTGCCAGCAGCCAATTCCGCGGTCTACATGAAAAACTGTTTTTT. Amino acid sequence: CASSQFRGLHEKLFF.